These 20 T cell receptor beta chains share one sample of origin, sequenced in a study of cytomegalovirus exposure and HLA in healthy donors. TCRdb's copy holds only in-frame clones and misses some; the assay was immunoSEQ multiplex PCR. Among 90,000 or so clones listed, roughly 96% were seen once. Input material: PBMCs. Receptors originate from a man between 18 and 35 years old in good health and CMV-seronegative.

This CDR3 is CASSHQATDTEAFF. The DNA of the CDR3 is TGTGCCAGCAGCCATCAGGCGACGGACACTGAAGCTTTCTTT. The rearrangement uses TRBV5-4 and TRBJ1-1; no firm D call. V was pared by 4 bases and J by 3 bases, with 13 bases between. This CDR3 has 14 residues. The germline gives CDR1 SGHNT, CDR2 YYREEE (reference sequence).

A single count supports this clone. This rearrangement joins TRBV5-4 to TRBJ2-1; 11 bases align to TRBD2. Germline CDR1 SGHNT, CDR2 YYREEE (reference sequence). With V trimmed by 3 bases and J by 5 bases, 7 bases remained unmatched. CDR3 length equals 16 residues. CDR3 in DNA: TGTGCCAGCAGCTCACGGACTAGCGGGTGGAACAATGAGCAGTTCTTC. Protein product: CASSSRTSGWNNEQFF.

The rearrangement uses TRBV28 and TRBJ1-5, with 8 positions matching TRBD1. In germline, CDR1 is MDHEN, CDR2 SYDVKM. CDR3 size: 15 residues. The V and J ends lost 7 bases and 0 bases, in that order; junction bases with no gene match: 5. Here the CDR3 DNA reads TGTGCCAGCACCGAAGGACAGGGTAGCAATCAGCCCCAGCATTTT. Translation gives CASTEGQGSNQPQHF.

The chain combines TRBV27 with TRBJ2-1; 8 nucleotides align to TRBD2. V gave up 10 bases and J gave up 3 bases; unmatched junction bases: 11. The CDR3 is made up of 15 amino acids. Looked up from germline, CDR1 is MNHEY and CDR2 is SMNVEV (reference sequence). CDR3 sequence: CATRSGGPLYNEQFF. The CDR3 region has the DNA TGTGCCACCCGATCGGGGGGGCCCCTCTACAATGAGCAGTTCTTC.

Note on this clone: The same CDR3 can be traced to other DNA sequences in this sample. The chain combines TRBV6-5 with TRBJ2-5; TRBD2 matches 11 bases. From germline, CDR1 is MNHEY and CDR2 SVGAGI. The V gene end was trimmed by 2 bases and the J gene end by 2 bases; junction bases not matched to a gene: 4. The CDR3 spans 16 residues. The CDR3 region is CASSYSGTSGQETQYF. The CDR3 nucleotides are TGTGCCAGCAGTTACAGTGGGACTAGCGGACAAGAGACCCAGTACTTC.

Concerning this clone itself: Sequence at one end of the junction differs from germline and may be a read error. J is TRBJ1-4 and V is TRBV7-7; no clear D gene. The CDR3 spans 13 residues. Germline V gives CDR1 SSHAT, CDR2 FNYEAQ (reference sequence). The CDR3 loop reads CASSLLLNEKLFF. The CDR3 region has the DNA TGTGCTAGCAGCTTACTCCTTAATGAAAAACTGTTTTTT.

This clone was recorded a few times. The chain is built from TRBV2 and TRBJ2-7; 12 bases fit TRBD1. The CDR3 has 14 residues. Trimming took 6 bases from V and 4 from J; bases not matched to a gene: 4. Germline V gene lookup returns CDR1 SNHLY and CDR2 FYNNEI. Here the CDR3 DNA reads TGTGCCAGCAGGATGGGACAGGGGGCTTACGAGCAGTACTTC. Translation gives CASRMGQGAYEQYF. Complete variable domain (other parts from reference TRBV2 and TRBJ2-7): EPEVTQTPSHQVTQMGQEVILRCVPISNHLYFYWYRQILGQKVEFLVSFYNNEISEKSEIFDDQFSVERPDGSNFTLKIRSTKLEDSAMYFCASRMGQGAYEQYFGPGTRLTVT.

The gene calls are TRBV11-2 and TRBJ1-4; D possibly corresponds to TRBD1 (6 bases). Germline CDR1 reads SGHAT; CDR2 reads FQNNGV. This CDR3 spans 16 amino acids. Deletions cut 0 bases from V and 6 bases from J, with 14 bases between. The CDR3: CASSLDVRGPDEKLFF. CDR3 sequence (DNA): TGTGCCAGCAGCTTAGATGTCAGGGGTCCGGATGAAAAACTGTTTTTT.

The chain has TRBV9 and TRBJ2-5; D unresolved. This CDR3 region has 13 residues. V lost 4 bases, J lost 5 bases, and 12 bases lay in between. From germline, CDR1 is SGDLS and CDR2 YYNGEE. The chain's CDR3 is CASSRLQWETQYF. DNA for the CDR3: TGTGCCAGCAGCCGTCTCCAGTGGGAGACCCAGTACTTC.

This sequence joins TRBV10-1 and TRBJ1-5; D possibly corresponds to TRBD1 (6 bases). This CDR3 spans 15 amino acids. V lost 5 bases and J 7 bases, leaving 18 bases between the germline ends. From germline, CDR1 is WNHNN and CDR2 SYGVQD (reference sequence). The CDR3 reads CASSWGGRSRQPQHF. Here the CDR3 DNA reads TGCGCCAGCAGTTGGGGGGGGCGCTCCCGCCAGCCCCAGCATTTT.

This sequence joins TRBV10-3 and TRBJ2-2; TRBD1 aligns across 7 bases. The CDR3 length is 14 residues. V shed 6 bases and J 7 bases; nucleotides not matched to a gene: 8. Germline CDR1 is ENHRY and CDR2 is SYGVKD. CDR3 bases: TGTGCCATCAGGGTGACAGGGTCGTTCGGGGAGCTGTTTTTT. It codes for CAIRVTGSFGELFF.

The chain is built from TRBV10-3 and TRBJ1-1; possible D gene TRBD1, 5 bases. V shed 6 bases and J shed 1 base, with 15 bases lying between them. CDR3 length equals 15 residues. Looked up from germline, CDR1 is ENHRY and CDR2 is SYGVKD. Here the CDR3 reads CAIRPGGRSNTEAFF. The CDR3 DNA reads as TGTGCCATCAGGCCCGGGGGACGGTCGAACACTGAAGCTTTCTTT.

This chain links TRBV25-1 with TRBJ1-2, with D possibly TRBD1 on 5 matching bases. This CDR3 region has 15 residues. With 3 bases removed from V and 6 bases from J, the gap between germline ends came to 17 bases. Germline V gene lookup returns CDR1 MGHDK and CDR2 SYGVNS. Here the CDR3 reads CASSERRAGKDGYTF. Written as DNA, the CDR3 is TGTGCCAGCAGTGAGCGCAGGGCGGGGAAGGATGGCTACACCTTC.

The DNA of the CDR3 is TGTGCCATCCATCAACAGGGAGAGGACACCGGGGAGCTGTTTTTT. It specifies CAIHQQGEDTGELFF. The chain links TRBV7-9 to TRBJ2-2; a weak D match, TRBD1 (6 bases). V lost 10 bases and J 3 bases, leaving 18 bases between the germline ends. Germline V gene sequence: CDR1 SEHNR, CDR2 FQNEAQ (reference sequence). This CDR3 comprises 15 residues.

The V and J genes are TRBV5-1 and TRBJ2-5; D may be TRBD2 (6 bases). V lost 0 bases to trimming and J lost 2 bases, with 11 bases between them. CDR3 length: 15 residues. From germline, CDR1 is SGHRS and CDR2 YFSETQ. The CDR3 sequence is CASSLGRDSQETQYF. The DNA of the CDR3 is TGCGCCAGCAGCTTGGGAAGGGACTCTCAAGAGACCCAGTACTTC.

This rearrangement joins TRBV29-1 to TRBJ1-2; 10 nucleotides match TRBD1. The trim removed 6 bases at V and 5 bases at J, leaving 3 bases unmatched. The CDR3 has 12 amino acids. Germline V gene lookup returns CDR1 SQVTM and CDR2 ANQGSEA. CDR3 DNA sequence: TGCAGCGTGGGGACAGGGGAGTATGGCTACACCTTC. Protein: CSVGTGEYGYTF.

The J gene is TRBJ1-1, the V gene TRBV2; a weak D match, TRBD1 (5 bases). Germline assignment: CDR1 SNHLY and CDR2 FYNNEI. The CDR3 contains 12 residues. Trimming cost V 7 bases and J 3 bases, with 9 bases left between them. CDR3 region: CASKAGYTEAFF. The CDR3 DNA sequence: TGTGCCAGCAAAGCAGGGTACACTGAAGCTTTCTTT.

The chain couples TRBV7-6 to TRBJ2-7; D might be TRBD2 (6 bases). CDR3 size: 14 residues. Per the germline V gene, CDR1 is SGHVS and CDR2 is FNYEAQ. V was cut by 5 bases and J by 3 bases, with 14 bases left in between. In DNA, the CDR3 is TGTGCCAGCAGCCCTAGCGTGGGGAACTACGAGCAGTACTTC. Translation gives CASSPSVGNYEQYF.

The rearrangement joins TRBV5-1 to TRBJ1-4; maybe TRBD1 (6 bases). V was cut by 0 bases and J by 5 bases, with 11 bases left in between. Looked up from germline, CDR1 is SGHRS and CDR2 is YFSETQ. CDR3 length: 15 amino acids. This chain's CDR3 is CASSLVSGTNEKLFF. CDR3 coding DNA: TGCGCCAGCAGCTTGGTCTCAGGGACAAATGAAAAACTGTTTTTT.

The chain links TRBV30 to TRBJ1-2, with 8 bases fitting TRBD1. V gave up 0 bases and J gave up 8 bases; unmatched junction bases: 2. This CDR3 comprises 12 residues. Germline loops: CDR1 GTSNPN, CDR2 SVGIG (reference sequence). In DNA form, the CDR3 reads TGTGCCTGGAGTGTAGGACAGGGCGGCTACACCTTC. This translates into CAWSVGQGGYTF.